The 11 T cell receptor beta chains listed next were all sequenced from one sample in a study of shared clonotypes between healthy human individuals (dated by TCRdb to 2018 to 2021). Receptor libraries were prepared by the immunoSEQ multiplex PCR assay. TCRdb re-hosts the immuneACCESS table, in-frame sequences only. Its copies lack some clones; in the studies checked, an unresolved V gene accounts for under half of them, and the cause for the rest is not known. In this sample the table shows about half a million clones, 81% of which occur a single time. The ten largest clones capture roughly 13% of the sample. The sample consisted of PBMCs. These receptors were obtained from a woman in her forties in good health. Some clones in this sample may be carry-over from other donors' samples.

Remarks on this clone: The same CDR3 can be traced to other DNA sequences in this sample. The V and J genes are TRBV20-1 and TRBJ2-7, with 7 bases matching TRBD1. The germline gives CDR1 DFQATT, CDR2 SNEGSKA (reference sequence). The length of the CDR3 is 11 residues. V gave up 6 bases and J gave up 3 bases; unmatched junction bases: 2. This CDR3 reads CSARTGYEQYF. The CDR3 region has the DNA TGCAGTGCAAGGACAGGCTACGAGCAGTACTTC.

This CDR3 is CASRWTGAGELFF. CDR3 nucleotide sequence: TGCGCCAGCAGGTGGACAGGGGCCGGGGAGCTGTTTTTT. V is TRBV4-1 and J is TRBJ2-2; 9 bases align to TRBD1. Germline V gene data show CDR1 as MGHRA and CDR2 as YSYEKL. Trimming cost V 6 bases and J 6 bases; bases outside gene matches: 2. This CDR3 spans 13 amino acids.

The chain employs TRBV5-1 and TRBJ1-1; no clear D. Trimming took off 0 bases at V and 6 bases at J, with 12 bases between the two ends. CDR1 is SGHRS and CDR2 is YFSETQ in the germline V gene. There are 14 residues in the CDR3. The CDR3 DNA follows: TGCGCCAGCAGCTTGGACCGAACGCCCCCTGAAGCTTTCTTT. This codes for CASSLDRTPPEAFF.

Comments on this clone: It differs at one base from a far larger clone, so likely a read error. Likely a read error: the CDR3 ends without its conserved phenylalanine or tryptophan. The chain carries TRBV4-3 and TRBJ1-1; no definite D call. Germline loops: CDR1 LGHNA, CDR2 YSLEER. Trimming stripped 4 bases from V and 5 bases from J, with 17 bases between. The CDR3 runs to 15 residues. Here the CDR3 DNA reads TGCGCCAGCAGCCGAACCTGGACCGGAGGTACTGAAGCTTTCCTT. Translation: CASSRTWTGGTEAFL.

On this clone: A read error is likely here: a far larger clone is one base away. This rearrangement joins TRBV5-1 to TRBJ2-2, with D perhaps assigned TRBD1 or TRBD2 (5 bases each). The V and J ends lost 0 bases and 6 bases respectively, with 15 bases between them. The CDR3 runs 16 residues. CDR1 and CDR2 (germline): SGHRS, YFSETQ. This chain's CDR3 is CASSLVSGRLAGELFF. The CDR3 nucleotides read TGCGCCAGCAGCTTGGTGTCAGGGAGACTGGCCGGGGAGCTGTTTTTT.

Of note for this clone: A far bigger clonotype differs at one base, so this is likely a read error. The chain carries TRBV7-3 and TRBJ2-2; no clear D gene. Germline loops: CDR1 SGHTA, CDR2 FQGTGA. Trimming stripped 2 bases from V and 10 bases from J, with 20 bases between. The length of the CDR3 is 16 residues. CDR3 region: CASSLVDSRLGVELFF. CDR3 sequence (DNA): TGTGCCAGCAGCTTAGTCGATTCCCGTCTAGGCGTGGAGCTGTTTTTT.

This clone was seen a single time. The chain is built from TRBV5-1 and TRBJ2-7, with 10 bases lining up with TRBD2. V shed 0 bases, J shed 5 bases, and the junction held 8 bases outside the gene matches. CDR1 is SGHRS, CDR2 YFSETQ, per germline. CDR3 length: 16 residues. The CDR3 bases are TGCGCCAGCAGCTTGGAGGTAGCGGGAGGCGTGGACGAGCAGTACTTC. Amino acids: CASSLEVAGGVDEQYF.

With respect to this clone: With a far larger clone one base away, a read error is the likely cause. This sequence joins TRBV18 and TRBJ1-1; the D is unclear. The germline V and J ends were trimmed by 3 bases and 0 bases, with 14 bases remaining between them. The CDR3 contains 16 residues. CDR1 and CDR2 from the germline V gene are KGHSH and LQKENI. The CDR3 DNA reads as TGTGCCAGCTCACCCTCGCCCATTGAGATGAACACTGAAGCTTTCTTT. Residues: CASSPSPIEMNTEAFF.

This chain joins TRBV7-8 and TRBJ2-1; possibly TRBD2 for D (6 bases). The germline gives CDR1 SGHVS, CDR2 FQNEAQ. This CDR3 region has 17 residues. Trimming removed 5 bases at V and 3 bases at J, with 20 bases between. Written as DNA, the CDR3 is TGTGCCAGCAGCCTTATCGCAAACTGGGGGGACTACAATGAGCAGTTCTTC. It codes for CASSLIANWGDYNEQFF.

In its sample, this clone was seen once. The chain has TRBV6-5 and TRBJ2-1; no firm D call. Germline lookup yields CDR1 MNHEY and CDR2 SVGAGI. The CDR3 has 15 amino acids. Trimming left V 5 bases short and J 0 bases short, with 11 bases between. CDR3 DNA sequence: TGTGCCAGCAGTAATGTCCTGGGCTCCTACAATGAGCAGTTCTTC. Protein sequence: CASSNVLGSYNEQFF.

The CDR3 DNA reads TGTGCCAGCAGCGTATCTAGCGGGAGTTTCGAGCAGTACTTC. As protein: CASSVSSGSFEQYF. The chain uses TRBV9 and TRBJ2-7; 10 positions match TRBD2. The length of the CDR3 is 14 residues. Germline CDR1 is SGDLS and CDR2 is YYNGEE. Trimming at V came to 1 base and at J to 6 bases, leaving 4 bases not matched to a gene.